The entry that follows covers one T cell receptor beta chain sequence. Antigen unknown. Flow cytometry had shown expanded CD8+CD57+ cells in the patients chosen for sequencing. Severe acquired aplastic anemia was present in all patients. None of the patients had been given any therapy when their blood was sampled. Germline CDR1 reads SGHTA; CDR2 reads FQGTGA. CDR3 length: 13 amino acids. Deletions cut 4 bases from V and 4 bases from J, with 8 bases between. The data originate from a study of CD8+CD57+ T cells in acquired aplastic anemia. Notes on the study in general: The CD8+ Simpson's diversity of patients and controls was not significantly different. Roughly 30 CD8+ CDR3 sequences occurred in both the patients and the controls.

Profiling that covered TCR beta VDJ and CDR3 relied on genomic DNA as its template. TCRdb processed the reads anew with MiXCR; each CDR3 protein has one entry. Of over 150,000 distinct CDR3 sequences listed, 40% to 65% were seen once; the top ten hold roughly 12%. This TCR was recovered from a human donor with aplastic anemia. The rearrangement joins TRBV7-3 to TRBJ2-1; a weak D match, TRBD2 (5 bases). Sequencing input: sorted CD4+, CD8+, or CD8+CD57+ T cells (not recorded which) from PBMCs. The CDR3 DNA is TGTGCCAGCAGCTCCGGGGTTTACAATGAGCAGTTCTTC. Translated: CASSSGVYNEQFF.